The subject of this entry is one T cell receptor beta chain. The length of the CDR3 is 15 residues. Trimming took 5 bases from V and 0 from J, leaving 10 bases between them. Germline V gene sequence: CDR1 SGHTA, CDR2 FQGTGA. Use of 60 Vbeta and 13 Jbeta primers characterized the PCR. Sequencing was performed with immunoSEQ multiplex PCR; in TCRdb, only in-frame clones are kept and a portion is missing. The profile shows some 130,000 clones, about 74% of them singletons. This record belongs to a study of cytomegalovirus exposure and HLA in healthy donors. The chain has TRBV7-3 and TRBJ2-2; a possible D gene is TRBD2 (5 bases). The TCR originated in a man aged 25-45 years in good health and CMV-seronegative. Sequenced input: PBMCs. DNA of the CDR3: TGTGCCAGCAGCCTAGCCGGCACGAACACCGGGGAGCTGTTTTTT. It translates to CASSLAGTNTGELFF.